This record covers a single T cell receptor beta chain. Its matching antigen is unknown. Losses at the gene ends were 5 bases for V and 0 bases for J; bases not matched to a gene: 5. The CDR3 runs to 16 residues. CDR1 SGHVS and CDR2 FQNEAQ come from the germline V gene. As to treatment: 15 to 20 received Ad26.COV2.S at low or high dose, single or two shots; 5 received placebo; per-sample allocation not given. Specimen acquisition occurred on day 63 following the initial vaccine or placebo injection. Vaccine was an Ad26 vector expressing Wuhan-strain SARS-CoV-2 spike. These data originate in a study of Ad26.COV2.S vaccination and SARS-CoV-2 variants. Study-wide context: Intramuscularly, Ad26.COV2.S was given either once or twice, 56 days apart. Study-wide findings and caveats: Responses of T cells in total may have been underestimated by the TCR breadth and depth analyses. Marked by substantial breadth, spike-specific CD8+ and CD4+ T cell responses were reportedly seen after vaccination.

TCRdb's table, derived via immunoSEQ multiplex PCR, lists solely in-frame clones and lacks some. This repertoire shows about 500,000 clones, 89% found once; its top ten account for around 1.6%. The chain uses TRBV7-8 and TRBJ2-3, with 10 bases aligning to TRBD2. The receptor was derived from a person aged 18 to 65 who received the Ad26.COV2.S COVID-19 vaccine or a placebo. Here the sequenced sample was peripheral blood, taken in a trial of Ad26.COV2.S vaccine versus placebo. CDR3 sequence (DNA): TGTGCCAGCAGCCTGATAGCGGGGGGAAGCACAGATACGCAGTATTTT. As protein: CASSLIAGGSTDTQYF.